One and the same sample provided the 27 T cell receptor beta chains below, sequenced in a study of memory CD4+ T cells and cytomegalovirus serostatus. The sort gate was single viable CD3+CD4+CD8-CD45RO+ cells for memory CD4+ T cells. Sequenced by immunoSEQ multiplex PCR; TCRdb stores in-frame clones only, minus some. Here the sample spans some 54,000 clones, around 88% being singletons. Sequencing input: memory CD4+ T cells from blood. These receptor sequences come from an adult in good health and CMV-seropositive.

The chain combines TRBV5-4 with TRBJ1-2, with D unresolved. This CDR3 comprises 13 residues. The V gene lost 6 bases and the J gene lost 8 bases, with 17 bases spanning the gap. Germline V gene lookup returns CDR1 SGHNT and CDR2 YYREEE (reference sequence). The CDR3 here is CASIRQDGGGYTF. CDR3 nucleotides: TGTGCCAGCATCAGGCAGGACGGCGGGGGCTACACCTTC.

V and J are TRBV9 and TRBJ2-3; no firm D call. This CDR3 has 14 residues. V lost 1 base and J 5 bases, leaving 11 bases between the germline ends. CDR1 and CDR2 from the germline V gene are SGDLS and YYNGEE. The CDR3 is CASSVRVAGDTQYF. The DNA for the CDR3 is TGTGCCAGCAGCGTACGGGTAGCAGGAGATACGCAGTATTTT.

The chain links TRBV6-1 to TRBJ2-1; TRBD1 matches 10 bases. The germline V gene encodes CDR1 MNHNS and CDR2 SASEGT. Trimming removed 8 bases from V and 9 bases from J; junction bases left unmatched: 13. The CDR3 totals 15 residues. The CDR3 loop is CASPGTGEVSTEQFF. As DNA, the CDR3 is TGTGCCAGCCCCGGGACAGGGGAAGTTAGTACTGAGCAGTTCTTC.

CDR3 sequence reads: CASSQEGTSPTYEQYF. The CDR3, as DNA: TGTGCCAGCAGCCAAGAAGGCACTAGCCCCACCTACGAGCAGTACTTC. The V and J genes are TRBV4-2 and TRBJ2-7; the D gene is possibly TRBD2 (6 bases). The CDR3 covers 16 residues. Germline V gene data show CDR1 as LGHNA and CDR2 as YNFKEQ. Trimming cost V 0 bases and J 2 bases, with 14 bases left between them.

The rearrangement links TRBV28 to TRBJ2-7; D might be TRBD1 or TRBD2, each matching 5 bases. V dropped 8 bases and J dropped 3 bases, with 11 bases sitting between them. The CDR3 covers 12 residues. Per the germline V gene, CDR1 is MDHEN and CDR2 is SYDVKM. CDR3 protein: CASSLGVYEQYF. CDR3 sequence (DNA): TGTGCCAGCTCCCTGGGGGTCTACGAGCAGTACTTC.

The CDR3 here is CASSSGLAGQGTKEQFF. The CDR3 DNA is TGTGCCAGCAGCTCGGGACTAGCGGGGCAGGGGACCAAGGAGCAGTTCTTC. This chain uses TRBV7-3 with TRBJ2-1; TRBD2 aligns across 13 bases. Germline CDR1 SGHTA, CDR2 FQGTGA. The junction had 13 bases not matched to a gene; V was cut back by 4 bases and J by 10 bases. The CDR3 totals 17 residues.

Only one count was recorded for this clone. The chain joins TRBV5-4 to TRBJ1-2, with 7 bases identical to TRBD1. J was trimmed by 3 bases and V by 3 bases; bases with no gene match: 5. The CDR3 runs to 14 residues. Germline V gene sequence: CDR1 SGHNT, CDR2 YYREEE (reference sequence). CDR3 DNA: TGTGCCAGCAGCTATCCCGGGACAGACTATGGCTACACCTTC. Translated, it gives CASSYPGTDYGYTF.

The chain is built from TRBV6-6 and TRBJ1-2; D perhaps matches TRBD1 (6 bases). Germline CDR1 reads MNHNY; CDR2 reads SVGAGI (reference sequence). The V gene lost 6 bases and the J gene lost 8 bases, with 19 bases spanning the gap. The CDR3 runs 14 residues. In DNA form, the CDR3 reads TGTGCCAGCAGCCCCGGACAGACGTCCTGGGGCTACACCTTC. Protein product: CASSPGQTSWGYTF.

This chain links TRBV9 with TRBJ2-1; D gene unclear. V dropped 3 bases and J dropped 6 bases, with 13 bases sitting between them. The CDR3 has 14 amino acids. Germline CDR1 reads SGDLS; CDR2 reads YYNGEE. The CDR3 spells CASSATQFGNEQFF. CDR3 nucleotide sequence: TGTGCCAGCAGCGCGACTCAGTTCGGCAATGAGCAGTTCTTC.

V and J are TRBV4-1 and TRBJ2-5; TRBD1 agrees at 7 bases. Trimming removed 4 bases from V and 3 bases from J; junction bases left unmatched: 8. CDR3 length equals 15 residues. Germline V CDR1 and CDR2: MGHRA, YSYEKL. CDR3 protein: CASSRGGAGEETQYF. CDR3 in DNA: TGCGCCAGCAGCCGAGGGGGCGCAGGGGAAGAGACCCAGTACTTC.

J is TRBJ2-5 and V is TRBV5-6; D gene ambiguous. Germline CDR1 reads SGHDT; CDR2 reads YYEEEE. Trimming took off 3 bases at V and 4 bases at J, with 4 bases between the two ends. The CDR3 totals 11 residues. This chain's CDR3 is CASSSRETQYF. CDR3 DNA: TGTGCCAGCAGCTCACGAGAGACCCAGTACTTC.

Points on this clone: Other DNA sequences from this sample encode an identical CDR3 as well. The gene calls are TRBV19 and TRBJ2-5; a weak D match, TRBD2 (6 bases). The V gene lost 8 bases and the J gene lost 1 base, with 8 bases spanning the gap. The CDR3 consists of 12 residues. The germline CDR1 and CDR2 sequences are LNHDA and SQIVND (reference sequence). The CDR3 DNA sequence: TGTGCCAGTTCGACTAGCCAAGAGACCCAGTACTTC. Its translation is CASSTSQETQYF.

This clone was counted a few times. The chain is built from TRBV4-3 and TRBJ1-2; the match to TRBD1 covers 10 bases. V trimming: 4 bases; J trimming: 3 bases; junction bases outside the gene matches: 2. This CDR3 is 14 amino acids long. CDR1 and CDR2 from the germline V gene are LGHNA and YSLEER. In DNA form, the CDR3 reads TGCGCCAGCAGCCCCGGGACAGGGGACTATGGCTACACCTTC. This encodes CASSPGTGDYGYTF.

This chain's CDR3 is CASSPGPETQYF. Here the CDR3 DNA reads TGTGCCAGCTCACCTGGCCCAGAGACCCAGTACTTC. The chain uses TRBV18 and TRBJ2-5; D remains unclear. The CDR3 is 12 residues long. The V end lost 3 bases, the J end lost 4 bases, and 6 bases lay between the germline ends. Germline V lookup: CDR1 KGHSH, CDR2 LQKENI.

This clone is medium-sized within its sample. Other DNA variants within this sample encode the same CDR3. The gene calls are TRBV28 and TRBJ2-7; D remains ambiguous. The CDR3 extends over 11 amino acids. V lost 6 bases and J lost 1, with 4 bases in between. Germline values: CDR1 MDHEN, CDR2 SYDVKM. Here the CDR3 DNA reads TGTGCCAGCAGCTGGTCCTACGAGCAGTACTTC. Its translation: CASSWSYEQYF.

The chain joins TRBV28 to TRBJ2-5; a possible D gene is TRBD2 (5 bases). Deletions cut 6 bases from V and 5 bases from J, with 16 bases between. The germline V gene encodes CDR1 MDHEN and CDR2 SYDVKM. There are 14 residues in the CDR3. CDR3 in amino acids: CASRGSSRGETQYF. The CDR3 nucleotides read TGTGCCAGCAGGGGCTCATCCCGCGGGGAGACCCAGTACTTC.

This clone was recorded once. The V call is TRBV2, the J call TRBJ2-1; no definite D call. V dropped 6 bases and J dropped 2 bases, with 8 bases sitting between them. CDR1 is SNHLY, CDR2 FYNNEI, per germline. There are 13 residues in the CDR3. CDR3 sequence reads: CASRAATYNEQFF. The DNA for the CDR3 is TGTGCCAGCAGGGCCGCAACCTACAATGAGCAGTTCTTC. Complete variable domain (other parts from reference TRBV2 and TRBJ2-1): EPEVTQTPSHQVTQMGQEVILRCVPISNHLYFYWYRQILGQKVEFLVSFYNNEISEKSEIFDDQFSVERPDGSNFTLKIRSTKLEDSAMYFCASRAATYNEQFFGPGTRLTVL.

The genes are TRBV18 and TRBJ2-1; 10 positions agree with TRBD2. Unmatched junction bases numbered 13, after V lost 0 bases and J lost 8 bases. Germline V gene sequence: CDR1 KGHSH, CDR2 LQKENI. This CDR3 has 18 amino acids. In DNA, the CDR3 is TGTGCCAGCTCACCACCGGGCACACTAGCGGGGTCTAGGGATGAGCAGTTCTTC. It encodes CASSPPGTLAGSRDEQFF.

The chain is built from TRBV15 and TRBJ2-1; unclear D gene. Trimming took off 0 bases at V and 4 bases at J, with 13 bases between the two ends. In germline, CDR1 is LNHNV, CDR2 YYDKDF (reference sequence). The CDR3 is 16 residues long. The CDR3 DNA sequence: TGTGCCACCAGCAGAGAGCGGTTCAGCCCGTACAATGAGCAGTTCTTC. Protein product: CATSRERFSPYNEQFF.

This chain joins TRBV6-1 and TRBJ1-5; the D is unclear. This CDR3 has 14 residues. Germline-derived CDR1 and CDR2 are MNHNS and SASEGT. Between the trimmed V and J ends, which lost 9 bases and 7 bases, there was a span of 19 bases. The CDR3 nucleotides are TGTGCCAGTAACAAGGACGAACTTAGGCAGCCCCAGCATTTT. Protein sequence: CASNKDELRQPQHF.

V gene TRBV9 combines with J gene TRBJ2-3; TRBD1 matches 8 bases. This CDR3 contains 14 residues. Germline-derived CDR1 and CDR2 are SGDLS and YYNGEE. The junction had 5 bases not matched to a gene; V was cut back by 4 bases and J by 4 bases. CDR3 sequence: CASSLQTGADTQYF. In DNA form, the CDR3 reads TGTGCCAGCAGCTTACAGACAGGGGCAGATACGCAGTATTTT.

This chain uses TRBV7-9 with TRBJ2-3; 7 nucleotides align to TRBD2. The CDR3 is 15 residues long. Trimming cost V 6 bases and J 3 bases; bases outside gene matches: 9. Germline lookup yields CDR1 SEHNR and CDR2 FQNEAQ (reference sequence). CDR3 residues: CASSFGLGRTDTQYF. CDR3 coding DNA: TGTGCCAGCAGTTTTGGACTAGGACGAACAGATACGCAGTATTTT.

V usage is TRBV7-9 and J usage is TRBJ2-7, with 16 bases lining up with TRBD2. CDR1 SEHNR and CDR2 FQNEAQ come from the germline V gene (reference sequence). The V and J ends lost 2 bases and 6 bases, in that order; junction bases with no gene match: 7. This CDR3 is 17 amino acids long. Written as DNA, the CDR3 is TGTGCCAGCAGCTTATCCGGGACTAGCGGGAGGGCGGGCGAGCAGTACTTC. Amino acid sequence: CASSLSGTSGRAGEQYF.

The chain is built from TRBV28 and TRBJ2-6; D is ambiguous. CDR3 length: 16 amino acids. CDR1 and CDR2 from the germline V gene are MDHEN and SYDVKM. V was trimmed by 3 bases and J by 0 bases, leaving 9 bases between them. For the CDR3, the DNA is TGTGCCAGCAGTTTGACAAGGTTCTCTGGGGCCAACGTCCTGACTTTC. Its protein is CASSLTRFSGANVLTF.

The rearrangement joins TRBV30 to TRBJ2-7; weak D call: TRBD2 (5 bases). Per the germline V gene, CDR1 is GTSNPN and CDR2 is SVGIG (reference sequence). The V and J ends lost 1 base and 4 bases respectively, with 11 bases between them. This CDR3 has 13 amino acids. CDR3 amino acids: CAWSGKIAYEQYF. The CDR3 region has the DNA TGTGCCTGGAGTGGGAAAATAGCGTACGAGCAGTACTTC.

This clone is medium-sized (0.01 to 0.1%). The gene calls are TRBV28 and TRBJ1-3, with D unclear. Trimming took 3 bases from V and 7 from J, leaving 10 bases between them. The germline gives CDR1 MDHEN, CDR2 SYDVKM. The CDR3 runs 13 residues. CDR3 region: CASSFGVGNTIYF. DNA for the CDR3: TGTGCCAGCAGTTTCGGGGTAGGCAACACCATATATTTT.

V gene TRBV7-2 combines with J gene TRBJ2-5; TRBD1 or TRBD2 may be the D gene (5 bases each). The CDR3 contains 16 residues. The ends were cut back, 5 bases at V and 8 bases at J, with 24 bases in the middle. The germline V gene has CDR1 SGHTA and CDR2 FQGNSA. Here the CDR3 reads CASSPHRDRVQRTQYF. The DNA for the CDR3 is TGTGCCAGCAGCCCACACCGGGACCGGGTCCAGCGAACCCAGTACTTC.